The rows below give T cell receptor beta chains drawn from one sample of a study of blood T cell repertoires in COVID-19. Produced via immunoSEQ multiplex PCR; TCRdb's table is partial and in-frame only. The data show over 95,000 clones, about 81% seen once. The sequenced sample consisted of peripheral blood. These receptors all come from a woman aged 55-70 years with acute or convalescent COVID-19. Both conserved end residues are part of each CDR3. D genes are given only for firm matches. Clone size is stated in some rows and not others, as once, few, many or a class when expanded.

TGTGCCATCAGCCCCCTTGACAGGGGACCAACGTCCCTCCACTTT CAISPLDRGPTSLHF TRBD1 - TRBV10-3 15 TRBJ1-6
TGTGCCAGCAGTTTACCCCAAGCAGGGTACGGCTACACCTTC CASSLPQAGYGYTF - - TRBV28 14 TRBJ1-2
TGTGCCAGCAGCCTAGGACAGTTCGATTACTACGAGCAGTACTTC CASSLGQFDYYEQYF - - TRBV5-4 15 TRBJ2-7
TGCGCCAGCAGCTTGGTTGGGAGACAAGATGAAGCTTTCTTT CASSLVGRQDEAFF - - TRBV5-1 14 TRBJ1-1
TGTGCCAGTAGTATCACGGGGGCCTACGAGCAGTACTTC CASSITGAYEQYF - - TRBV19 13 TRBJ2-7
TGTGCCAGTAGTATGGCTTCGACAGGGGCGAACACTGAAGCTTTCTTT CASSMASTGANTEAFF TRBD1 - TRBV19 16 TRBJ1-1
TGTGCCAGCAGTCGGACACGTACCTACGAGCAGTACTTC CASSRTRTYEQYF - - TRBV6-6 13 TRBJ2-7
TGTGCCACCAGTGACTACAGGGGAGAGACCCAGTACTTC CATSDYRGETQYF TRBD1 once TRBV24-1 13 TRBJ2-5
TGTGCCAGCAAAGGACAGGGGGTGAGGACTGAAGCTTTCTTT CASKGQGVRTEAFF TRBD1 - TRBV6-5 14 TRBJ1-1
TGTGCCTCTTACCCCGGGACAGCCTTCTATGGCTACACCTTC CASYPGTAFYGYTF TRBD1 - TRBV19 14 TRBJ1-2
TGTGCCAGCAGTGACCCTGACTCGGGCTACACCTTC CASSDPDSGYTF - - TRBV2 12 TRBJ1-2
TGTGCCAGCAGCCAGGGGGACACAATGTGGAGCAATCAGCCCCAGCATTTT CASSQGDTMWSNQPQHF - - TRBV3-1/TRBV3-2 17 TRBJ1-5
TGTGTCTCGGACACCGGGGAGCTGTTTTTT CVSDTGELFF - many TRBV19 10 TRBJ2-2
TGTGCCACCAGCAGAGAACAGTCGAATCAGCCCCAGCATTTT CATSREQSNQPQHF - - TRBV15 14 TRBJ1-5
TGTGCCAGCAGTCGGGACACCTCCTACGAGCAGTACTTC CASSRDTSYEQYF - - TRBV7-8 13 TRBJ2-7